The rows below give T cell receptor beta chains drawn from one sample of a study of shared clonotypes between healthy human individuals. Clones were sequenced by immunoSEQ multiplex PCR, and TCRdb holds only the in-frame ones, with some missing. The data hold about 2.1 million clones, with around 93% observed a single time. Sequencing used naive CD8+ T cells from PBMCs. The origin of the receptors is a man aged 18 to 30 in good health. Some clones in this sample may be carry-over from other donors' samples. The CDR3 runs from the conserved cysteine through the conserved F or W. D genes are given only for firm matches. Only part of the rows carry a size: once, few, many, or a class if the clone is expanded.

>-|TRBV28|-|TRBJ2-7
CASSPDSALYF
TGTGCCAGCAGTCCAGACAGCGCCCTATACTTC
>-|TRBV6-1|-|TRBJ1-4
CASSEALRRDPTNEKLFF
TGTGCCAGCAGTGAAGCGCTTCGTCGAGACCCAACTAATGAAAAACTGTTTTTT
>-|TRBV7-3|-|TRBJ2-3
CASSPGLSQGSDTQYF
TGTGCCAGCAGCCCGGGACTGTCACAGGGCTCAGATACGCAGTATTTT
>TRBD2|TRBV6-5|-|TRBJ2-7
CASSNGLAGRYEQYF
TGTGCCAGCAGCAATGGACTAGCGGGACGGTACGAGCAGTACTTC
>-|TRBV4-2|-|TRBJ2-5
CASSPRTEQETQYF
TGTGCCAGCAGCCCCCGGACAGAACAAGAGACCCAGTACTTC
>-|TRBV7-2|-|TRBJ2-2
CASSSTGTGELFF
TGTGCCAGCAGCTCGACTGGCACCGGGGAGCTGTTTTTT
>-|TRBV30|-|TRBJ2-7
CAGTNGLEQYF
TGTGCCGGGACCAATGGGCTCGAGCAGTACTTC
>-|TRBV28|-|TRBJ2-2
CASSSHGTSNTGELFF
TGTGCCAGCAGCTCACACGGGACATCGAACACCGGGGAGCTGTTTTTT
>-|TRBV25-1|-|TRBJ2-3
CASWTGDTDTQYF
TGTGCCAGCTGGACGGGGGACACAGATACGCAGTATTTT
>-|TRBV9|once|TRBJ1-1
CASSPRSSGDTEAFF
TGTGCCAGCAGCCCGCGATCGTCGGGGGACACTGAAGCTTTCTTT
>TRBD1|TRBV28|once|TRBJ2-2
CASSFQGETGELFF
TGTGCCAGCAGTTTTCAGGGGGAGACCGGGGAGCTGTTTTTT
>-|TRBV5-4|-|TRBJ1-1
CASSWARERNTEAFF
TGTGCCAGCAGCTGGGCCAGGGAAAGGAACACTGAAGCTTTCTTT
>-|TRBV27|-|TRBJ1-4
CASSLSSRGEKLFF
TGTGCCAGCAGTTTATCGTCAAGGGGCGAAAAACTGTTTTTT
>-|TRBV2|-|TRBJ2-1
CASSEFGDSYNEQFF
TGTGCCAGCAGTGAATTTGGAGACTCCTACAATGAGCAGTTCTTC
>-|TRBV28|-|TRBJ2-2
CASSFSGGELFF
TGTGCCAGCAGTTTTTCGGGCGGGGAGCTGTTTTTT
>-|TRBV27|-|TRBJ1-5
CATTLRAGNQPQHF
TGTGCCACCACATTGAGGGCAGGCAATCAGCCCCAGCATTTT
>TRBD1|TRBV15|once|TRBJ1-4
CATSRGQATNEKLFF
TGTGCCACCAGCCGAGGACAGGCAACTAATGAAAAACTGTTTTTT
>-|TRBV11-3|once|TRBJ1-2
CASSLRRGALTF
TGTGCCAGCAGCTTAAGGCGGGGGGCGCTTACCTTC